This TCR beta chain is from a study of blood T cell repertoires in COVID-19. Method: immunoSEQ multiplex PCR; TCRdb's copy keeps in-frame clones and lacks some. The sample includes fewer than 350,000 clones, about 89% of them seen just once. The germline gives CDR1 KGHSH, CDR2 LQKENI. This CDR3 contains 17 residues. The V gene end was trimmed by 3 bases and the J gene end by 4 bases; junction bases not matched to a gene: 12. Recovered status applied to Cohort 3 donors who had two consecutive negative PCRs. It also applied to those with clearance or with symptom resolution. The rearrangement joins TRBV18 to TRBJ2-1; 7 nucleotides line up with TRBD1. The specimen was PBMCs or T cells enriched from blood (not recorded which). This sequence originates from a woman in her forties who had recovered from COVID-19. The CDR3 protein is CASSPARWDREYNEQFF. DNA of the CDR3: TGTGCCAGCTCACCTGCTCGTTGGGACAGAGAGTACAATGAGCAGTTCTTC.